The next 3 T cell receptor beta chains were all read from a single sample in a study of shared T cell receptors in the human thymus. Clones were sequenced by immunoSEQ multiplex PCR, and TCRdb holds only the in-frame ones, with some missing. Of just under 550,000 clones listed, about 80% are singletons. In addition, the sample was reused for a study of human thymus T cells.

The sample comprised thymocytes. These receptors originate from a boy in the first two years of life with a congenital heart defect.

The V and J genes are TRBV7-2 and TRBJ2-3; 10 positions agree with TRBD2. Germline assignment: CDR1 SGHTA and CDR2 FQGNSA. The CDR3 is 18 residues long. Trimming at V came to 8 bases and at J to 0 bases, leaving 14 bases not matched to a gene. CDR3 sequence: CASSIGLAGAISTDTQYF. CDR3 coding DNA: TGTGCCAGCTCCATCGGGCTAGCGGGAGCTATCAGCACAGATACGCAGTATTTT.

The J gene is TRBJ2-7, the V gene TRBV19; 13 nucleotides align to TRBD2. In germline, CDR1 is LNHDA, CDR2 SQIVND (reference sequence). The CDR3 has 18 residues. V was pared by 0 bases and J by 7 bases, with 12 bases of the junction left unmatched. The CDR3 loop reads CASSIELAGGPVVGEQYF. The CDR3 DNA is TGTGCCAGTAGTATAGAACTAGCGGGAGGGCCGGTGGTTGGGGAGCAGTACTTC. Drawing the rest from reference TRBV19 and TRBJ2-7, the complete variable domain is DGGITQSPKYLFRKEGQNVTLSCEQNLNHDAMYWYRQDPGQGLRLIYYSQIVNDFQKGDIAEGYSVSREKKESFPLTVTSAQKNPTAFYLCASSIELAGGPVVGEQYFGPGTRLTVT.

The chain carries TRBV7-9 and TRBJ1-1, with unresolved D. Germline CDR1 is SEHNR and CDR2 is FQNEAQ (reference sequence). The CDR3 is 14 residues long. Trimming removed 5 bases from V and 0 bases from J, with 10 bases in between. The CDR3 DNA reads as TGTGCCAGCAGCACCCTGGGCCTGAACACTGAAGCTTTCTTT. This sequence encodes CASSTLGLNTEAFF.